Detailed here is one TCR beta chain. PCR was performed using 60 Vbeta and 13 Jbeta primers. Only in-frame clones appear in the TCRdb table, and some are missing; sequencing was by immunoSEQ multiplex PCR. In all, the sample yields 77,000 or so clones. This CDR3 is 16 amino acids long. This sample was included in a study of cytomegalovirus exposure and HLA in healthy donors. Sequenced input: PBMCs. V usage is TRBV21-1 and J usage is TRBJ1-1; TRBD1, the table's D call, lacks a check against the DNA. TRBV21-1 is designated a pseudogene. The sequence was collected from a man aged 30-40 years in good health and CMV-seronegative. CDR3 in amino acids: CASSAPGQGSDTEAFF. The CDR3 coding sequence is TGTGCCAGCAGCGCCCCGGGACAGGGATCGGACACTGAAGCTTTCTTT.